The clone carrying this TCR beta chain was recorded at least ten times. Its specificity is not known. Sample time point: newly diagnosed GD, antithyroid drugs for less than 3 months. Following extraction of RNA from PBMCs, that RNA was used to make the TCR library. The TCR beta library used iRepertoire HTBI primers with Arm-PCR amplification of CDR3. TCRdb re-analysed the multiplex PCR reads in MiXCR, keeping a single row per CDR3 protein. The sample gives 400,000 to 450,000 distinct CDR3 sequences, approximately 16% of which show up once; around a tenth is in the top ten. The CDR3 is made up of 15 amino acids. J lost 6 bases, V lost 5 bases, and 10 bases had no gene match. Germline V lookup: CDR1 SGHNT, CDR2 YENEEA. This sample stems from a study of regulatory T cells in long-lasting Graves disease. Whole-study findings and limits: Gene preferences differed: TRBV28, TRBJ1-2, TRBJ2-5 in persistent cases. Since the sample size was small, accuracy may have been reduced. Compared with new cases, persistent Graves' patients showed reduced TCR diversity.

The same data also contributed to another study, on T cells in Graves' hyperthyroidism and ophthalmopathy.

The specimen comprised peripheral blood mononuclear cells (PBMCs), sampled at new diagnosis, from a patient treated with antithyroid drugs. The rearrangement uses TRBV11-3 and TRBJ2-3, with TRBD2 matching over 8 bases. The origin of this receptor is a woman in her twenties or thirties with Graves disease. Here the CDR3 DNA reads TGTGCCAGCAGCCCAGGACTAGCAGCGGTGGATACGCAGTATTTT. This translates into CASSPGLAAVDTQYF.